This T cell receptor (beta chain) was identified during a study of cytomegalovirus exposure and HLA in healthy donors. About this clone itself: Its antigen is currently unknown. The same CDR3 also results from other DNA sequences found in this sample.

Trimming stripped 2 bases from V and 0 bases from J, with 14 bases between. CDR1 SGHNT and CDR2 YYREEE come from the germline V gene (reference sequence). The CDR3 spans 16 residues. This PCR relied on a set of 60 Vbeta primers and 13 Jbeta primers. Profiled with immunoSEQ multiplex PCR; TCRdb holds only in-frame clones, not every one. Here the sample spans more than 95,000 clones, over 75% being singletons. Whole-study results and caveats: CMV antigen specificity was confirmed in vitro for a few CMV-associated chains.

Sequencing used PBMCs. The receptor's source is a woman in her thirties or forties in good health and CMV-seropositive. The rearrangement joins TRBV5-4 to TRBJ1-1; D remains ambiguous. In DNA form, the CDR3 reads TGTGCCAGCAGCTTCTATGGACGGGAAATGAACACTGAAGCTTTCTTT. Translated, it gives CASSFYGREMNTEAFF. Together with reference TRBV5-4 and TRBJ1-1, the CDR3 gives the full variable domain: ETGVTQSPTHLIKTRGQQVTLRCSSQSGHNTVSWYQQALGQGPQFIFQYYREEENGRGNFPPRFSGLQFPNYSSELNVNALELDDSALYLCASSFYGREMNTEAFFGQGTRLTVV.